The 2 T cell receptor beta chains below were found in one sample sequenced in a study of OX40 agonist ivuxolimab in advanced cancers. This table comes from immunoSEQ multiplex PCR, and its TCRdb copy is limited to in-frame clones, with some not included. The table has about 81,000 clones, just over 90% seen once. The sample in question was CD4+ or CD8+ T cells sorted from blood, obtained in a trial of the OX40 agonist ivuxolimab. These TCRs come from an adult with an advanced solid tumor such as melanoma, head and neck, liver or kidney cancer.

The V call is TRBV29-1, the J call TRBJ1-3, with D tentatively TRBD1 (6 bases). The CDR3 has 14 residues. In germline, CDR1 is SQVTM, CDR2 ANQGSEA. V gave up 6 bases and J gave up 2 bases, with 14 bases separating them. The CDR3 region has the DNA TGCAGCGTACGGACAGTCAGAACTGGAAACACCATATATTTT. This translates into CSVRTVRTGNTIYF.

The chain joins TRBV5-8 to TRBJ1-2; TRBD1 might be the D (6 bases). Per the germline V gene, CDR1 is SGHTS and CDR2 is YDEGEE. This CDR3 has 15 amino acids. V gave up 2 bases and J gave up 0 bases, with 11 bases separating them. Written as DNA, the CDR3 is TGTGCCAGCAGCTTCGGACAGCAAGCTAACTATGGCTACACCTTC. The encoded protein is CASSFGQQANYGYTF.